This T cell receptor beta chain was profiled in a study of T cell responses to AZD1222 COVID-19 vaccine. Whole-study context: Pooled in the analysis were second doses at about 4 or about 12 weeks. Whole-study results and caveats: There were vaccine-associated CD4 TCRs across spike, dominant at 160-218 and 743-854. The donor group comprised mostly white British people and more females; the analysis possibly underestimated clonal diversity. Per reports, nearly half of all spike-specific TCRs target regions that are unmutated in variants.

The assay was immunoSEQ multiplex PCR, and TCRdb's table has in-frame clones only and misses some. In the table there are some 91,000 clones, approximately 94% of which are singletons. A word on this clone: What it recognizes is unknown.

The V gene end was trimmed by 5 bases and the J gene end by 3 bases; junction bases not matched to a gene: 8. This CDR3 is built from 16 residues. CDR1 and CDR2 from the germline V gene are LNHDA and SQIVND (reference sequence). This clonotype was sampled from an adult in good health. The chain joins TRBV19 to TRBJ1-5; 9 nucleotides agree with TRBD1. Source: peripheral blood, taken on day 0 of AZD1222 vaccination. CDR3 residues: CASSSGQGRANQPQHF. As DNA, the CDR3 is TGTGCCAGTAGTTCGGGACAGGGACGTGCCAATCAGCCCCAGCATTTT.